Listed below are T cell receptor beta chains from one sample, sequenced in a study of cytomegalovirus exposure and HLA in healthy donors. The method was immunoSEQ multiplex PCR; TCRdb's version includes in-frame clones alone and lacks a portion of them. The sample lists about 200,000 clones; 79% were seen once. The sample consisted of PBMCs. The receptors shown here come from a woman younger than 45 in good health and CMV-seropositive. Both conserved end residues are part of each CDR3. D genes are given only for firm matches.

J,V,D,length,DNA,CDR3
TRBJ2-3,TRBV6-1,.,14,TGTGCCAGCAGTTTAAGAGGTGGCACAGATACGCAGTATTTT,CASSLRGGTDTQYF
TRBJ1-4,TRBV4-1,.,12,TGCGCCAGCAGCCAAGATTCAGAAAAACTGTTTTTT,CASSQDSEKLFF
TRBJ2-1,TRBV19,.,12,TGTGCCAGTAGTCAGGGGTGGCATGAGCAGTTCTTC,CASSQGWHEQFF
TRBJ2-7,TRBV6-1,TRBD1,15,TGTGCCAGCAGTGCTGACCCCGGGACAGAGTACGAGCAGTACTTC,CASSADPGTEYEQYF
TRBJ2-5,TRBV4-1,.,14,TGCGCCAGCAGCCAAGAAGGGGACTCTTGGACCCAGTACTTC,CASSQEGDSWTQYF
TRBJ2-5,TRBV7-9,TRBD1,14,TGTGCCAGCAGCTTAGCAGGGACAGAAGAGACCCAGTACTTC,CASSLAGTEETQYF
TRBJ1-1,TRBV27,.,16,TGTGCCAGCAGTTTAAGAGGACAGCATGCGAACACTGAAGCTTTCTTT,CASSLRGQHANTEAFF
TRBJ2-3,TRBV7-2,TRBD2,18,TGTGCCAGCAGCTCGCGGGGGGGTAGCGGTACTAGCACAGATACGCAGTATTTT,CASSSRGGSGTSTDTQYF
TRBJ2-5,TRBV7-2,TRBD1,14,TGTGCCAGCAGCAACCAGGGGGCCGGGGAGACCCAGTACTTC,CASSNQGAGETQYF
TRBJ2-1,TRBV10-3,TRBD2,15,TGTGCCATCCGCGAGGGACTAGCGGGAGAGAATGAGCAGTTCTTC,CAIREGLAGENEQFF
TRBJ2-2,TRBV9,TRBD1,16,TGTGCCAGCACCACTACGGGGACAGCGAACACCGGGGAGCTGTTTTTT,CASTTTGTANTGELFF
TRBJ2-5,TRBV6-6,.,14,TGTGCCAGCAGTTTCGGACTTTACCAAGAGACCCAGTACTTC,CASSFGLYQETQYF
TRBJ2-2,TRBV2,.,18,TGTGCCAGCAGTTCCCATCTTAGGAACAGGGACATCGCCGGGGAGCTGTTTTTT,CASSSHLRNRDIAGELFF
TRBJ2-1,TRBV10-3,.,16,TGTGCCATCAGCCCCGGAGGAGTCCATATCTACAATGAGCAGTTCTTC,CAISPGGVHIYNEQFF
TRBJ2-1,TRBV7-2,.,18,TGTGCCAGCAGCTTAGGCCTCCCGGACAGAAGCTCCTACAATGAGCAGTTCTTC,CASSLGLPDRSSYNEQFF
TRBJ2-7,TRBV4-3,TRBD2,16,TGCGCCAGCAGCCAAGATCCCAGCGGGGGCTCCTACGAGCAGTACTTC,CASSQDPSGGSYEQYF
TRBJ2-2,TRBV11-2,TRBD2,16,TGTGCCAGCAGCTTACCTATTAGCGGGAGCCCCGGGGAGCTGTTTTTT,CASSLPISGSPGELFF
TRBJ2-2,TRBV18,.,13,TGTGCCAGCTCACCGCGGAACACCGGGGAGCTGTTTTTT,CASSPRNTGELFF
TRBJ2-4,TRBV27,TRBD2,17,TGTGCCAGCAGTTACAGTCCAGCGGGGATAGCCAAAAACATTCAGTACTTC,CASSYSPAGIAKNIQYF
TRBJ1-4,TRBV12-1,.,15,TGTGCCAGCAGCTTCCAGGGCTCAGCTAATGAAAAACTGTTTTTT,CASSFQGSANEKLFF
TRBJ2-1,TRBV30,TRBD2,14,TGTGCCTGGAGATATAGCGGGTCCTACAATGAGCAGTTCTTC,CAWRYSGSYNEQFF
TRBJ2-1,TRBV5-6,.,13,TGTGCCAGCAGCTTGGGTAACTACAATGAGCAGTTCTTC,CASSLGNYNEQFF
TRBJ2-4,TRBV7-9,.,16,TGTGCCAGCAGCTTAGGACCCCGGGAAGCGAAAAACATTCAGTACTTC,CASSLGPREAKNIQYF
TRBJ2-7,TRBV19,.,11,TGTGCCAGTAGTTCTACCTACGAGCAGTACTTC,CASSSTYEQYF
TRBJ2-2,TRBV2,TRBD1,13,TGTGCCAGCACGGGACAGGGGCCCGGGGAGCTGTTTTTT,CASTGQGPGELFF
TRBJ1-2,TRBV11-2,.,14,TGTGCCAGCAGCTTAGGCTCCGGGGGCTATGGCTACACCTTC,CASSLGSGGYGYTF
TRBJ1-5,TRBV15,.,16,TGTGCCACCAGCACCAATAATCACCCGGGGGATCAGCCCCAGCATTTT,CATSTNNHPGDQPQHF